These T cell receptor beta chains were read from a single sample in a study of blood T cell repertoires in COVID-19. Sequencing used immunoSEQ multiplex PCR; TCRdb keeps in-frame clones, though not all of them. The top ten clones hold about 7.7% of a sample with about 150,000 clones, roughly 80% of them seen once. Sequences were obtained from PBMCs or T cells enriched from blood (not recorded which). Every receptor here comes from a man aged 50 or older who had recovered from COVID-19. Each CDR3 is given with its conserved first and last residue. D genes are given only for firm matches. Size tells how often a clone was seen (once, few, many) or the class of an expanded clone, and some rows leave it out.

>.|.|14|TRBV27|TRBJ1-2
CASSFGRAGRGYTF
TGTGCCAGCAGTTTCGGAAGGGCGGGGAGAGGCTACACCTTC
>.|.|15|TRBV10-3|TRBJ2-3
CAISDWPANTDTQYF
TGTGCCATCAGTGACTGGCCCGCAAACACAGATACGCAGTATTTT
>TRBD1|.|15|TRBV7-9|TRBJ1-2
CASSTDRGANYGYTF
TGTGCCAGCAGCACAGACAGGGGAGCGAACTATGGCTACACCTTC
>.|.|15|TRBV5-6|TRBJ1-6
CASSLGAMYNSPLHF
TGTGCCAGCAGCTTGGGGGCGATGTATAATTCACCCCTCCACTTT
>.|.|13|TRBV10-1|TRBJ2-3
CANLDSSTDTQYF
TGCGCCAACCTAGACAGTAGCACAGATACGCAGTATTTT
>TRBD2|.|19|TRBV3-1/TRBV3-2|TRBJ2-3
CASSGPTSGVLTSTDTQYF
TGTGCCAGCAGCGGCCCGACTAGCGGGGTTCTTACAAGCACAGATACGCAGTATTTT
>TRBD2|.|16|TRBV9|TRBJ2-3
CASSVASGTSTDTQYF
TGTGCCAGCAGCGTCGCTAGCGGGACTAGCACAGATACGCAGTATTTT
>.|few|13|TRBV7-2|TRBJ2-7
CASSLGARDEQYF
TGTGCCAGCAGCTTAGGGGCGAGGGACGAGCAGTACTTC
>.|.|15|TRBV6-5|TRBJ1-3
CASSYSSGNRNTIYF
TGTGCCAGCAGTTACTCGTCAGGGAACAGAAACACCATATATTTT
>TRBD1|few|14|TRBV7-2|TRBJ1-1
CASNSNPGQGAAFF
TGTGCCAGCAACTCAAACCCGGGACAGGGGGCAGCTTTCTTT
>TRBD2|.|15|TRBV6-4|TRBJ2-1
CASSTSGGAEYEQFF
TGTGCCAGCAGTACCAGCGGGGGGGCGGAGTATGAGCAGTTCTTC
>TRBD1|.|14|TRBV3-1/TRBV3-2|TRBJ1-5
CASSLSGGSQPQHF
TGTGCCAGCAGCCTCTCAGGGGGCAGCCAGCCCCAGCATTTT
>TRBD1|.|16|TRBV6-5|TRBJ1-1
CASSLQGPVVGTEAFF
TGTGCCAGCAGTTTACAGGGGCCCGTCGTGGGTACTGAAGCTTTCTTT
>.|few|14|TRBV7-7|TRBJ2-3
CASSPDSSTDTQYF
TGTGCCAGCAGCCCCGACAGTAGCACAGATACGCAGTATTTT
>.|.|11|TRBV27|TRBJ1-1
CASSFSGVAFF
TGTGCCAGCAGTTTCTCGGGGGTGGCTTTCTTT
>.|.|17|TRBV6-1|TRBJ1-3
CASSESSTAYSGNTIYF
TGTGCCAGCAGTGAATCATCGACAGCATACTCTGGAAACACCATATATTTT
>.|.|13|TRBV6-5|TRBJ1-1
CASSPGKNTEAFF
TGTGCCAGCAGCCCCGGGAAAAACACTGAAGCTTTCTTT
>.|.|14|TRBV3-1/TRBV3-2|TRBJ2-7
CASSRTVASYEQYF
TGTGCCAGCAGCCGGACTGTAGCCTCCTACGAGCAGTACTTC
>.|.|13|TRBV12-3/TRBV12-4|TRBJ1-5
CASSYTGNQPQHF
TGTGCCAGCAGTTATACAGGGAATCAGCCCCAGCATTTT
>.|.|14|TRBV15|TRBJ1-3
CATSRKQAGNTIYF
TGTGCCACCAGCAGAAAGCAGGCTGGAAACACCATATATTTT
>TRBD1|.|17|TRBV10-3|TRBJ1-6
CAISESRTGSYNSPLHF
TGTGCCATCAGTGAGTCCCGGACAGGGTCCTATAATTCACCCCTCCACTTT
>.|.|13|TRBV12-3/TRBV12-4|TRBJ2-7
CASRGPNTYEQYF
TGTGCCAGCAGGGGCCCGAATACTTACGAGCAGTACTTC
>.|.|15|TRBV13|TRBJ1-6
CASSLLGDRNSPLHF
TGTGCCAGCAGCTTACTCGGGGATCGTAATTCACCCCTCCACTTT
>.|.|15|TRBV4-3|TRBJ2-7
CASSQDISGGYEQYF
TGCGCCAGCAGCCAAGATATCTCTGGGGGGTACGAGCAGTACTTC
>TRBD1|.|16|TRBV2|TRBJ2-7
CASRTGTEDRSYEQYF
TGTGCCAGCAGAACCGGGACAGAGGACCGGTCGTACGAGCAGTACTTC
>TRBD2|.|15|TRBV5-4|TRBJ2-3
CASTISGGALDTQYF
TGTGCCAGCACCATAAGCGGGGGGGCCCTAGATACGCAGTATTTT
>.|.|15|TRBV15|TRBJ1-1
CATSPAREKGAEAFF
TGTGCCACCAGCCCCGCGCGGGAGAAAGGCGCTGAAGCTTTCTTT
>.|.|14|TRBV6-5|TRBJ2-7
CASSSMDTPYEQYF
TGTGCCAGCAGTTCCATGGACACTCCCTACGAGCAGTACTTC
>.|few|15|TRBV4-2|TRBJ2-1
CASSLRGLAYNEQFF
TGTGCCAGCAGTCTGCGGGGCCTGGCCTACAATGAGCAGTTCTTC
>.|.|15|TRBV7-3|TRBJ2-2
CASSLKGGDTGELFF
TGTGCCAGCAGCTTAAAAGGGGGAGACACCGGGGAGCTGTTTTTT
>TRBD1|.|14|TRBV7-9|TRBJ2-7
CASSLGTGAYEQYF
TGTGCCAGCAGCCTCGGGACAGGAGCCTACGAGCAGTACTTC
>.|.|14|TRBV7-2|TRBJ2-1
CASSPPRRGNEQFF
TGTGCCAGCAGCCCACCCCGTAGGGGAAATGAGCAGTTCTTC
>.|.|13|TRBV11-3|TRBJ1-1
CASSLQVNTEAFF
TGTGCCAGCAGCCTACAGGTGAACACTGAAGCTTTCTTT
>TRBD1|once|13|TRBV7-3|TRBJ1-2
CASSNRQGAGYTF
TGTGCCAGCAGTAACCGACAGGGAGCTGGCTACACCTTC
>.|.|14|TRBV18|TRBJ2-7
CASSPVGAQNEQYF
TGTGCCAGCTCACCAGTGGGGGCTCAGAACGAGCAGTACTTC
>.|.|14|TRBV2|TRBJ1-2
CASSAFGANYGYTF
TGTGCCAGCAGTGCCTTCGGAGCTAACTATGGCTACACCTTC
>TRBD2|.|18|TRBV7-2|TRBJ2-7
CASSASGLAGGGSYEQYF
TGTGCCAGCAGCGCCTCCGGACTAGCGGGGGGGGGCTCCTACGAGCAGTACTTC
>TRBD2|.|17|TRBV3-1/TRBV3-2|TRBJ2-7
CASSHPAGLVLFHEQYF
TGTGCCAGCAGCCATCCCGCGGGACTAGTACTTTTCCACGAGCAGTACTTC
>TRBD1|.|14|TRBV18|TRBJ1-2
CASSPPTGDRGYTF
TGTGCCAGCTCACCACCGACAGGGGACCGAGGCTACACCTTC
>TRBD1|few|15|TRBV7-2|TRBJ1-5
CASSSQTGGLQPQHF
TGTGCCAGCAGCTCACAGACAGGGGGCCTTCAGCCCCAGCATTTT
>.|many|15|TRBV7-6|TRBJ2-7
CASSLGSGGTYEQYF
TGTGCCAGCAGCTTAGGTTCTGGCGGAACCTACGAGCAGTACTTC